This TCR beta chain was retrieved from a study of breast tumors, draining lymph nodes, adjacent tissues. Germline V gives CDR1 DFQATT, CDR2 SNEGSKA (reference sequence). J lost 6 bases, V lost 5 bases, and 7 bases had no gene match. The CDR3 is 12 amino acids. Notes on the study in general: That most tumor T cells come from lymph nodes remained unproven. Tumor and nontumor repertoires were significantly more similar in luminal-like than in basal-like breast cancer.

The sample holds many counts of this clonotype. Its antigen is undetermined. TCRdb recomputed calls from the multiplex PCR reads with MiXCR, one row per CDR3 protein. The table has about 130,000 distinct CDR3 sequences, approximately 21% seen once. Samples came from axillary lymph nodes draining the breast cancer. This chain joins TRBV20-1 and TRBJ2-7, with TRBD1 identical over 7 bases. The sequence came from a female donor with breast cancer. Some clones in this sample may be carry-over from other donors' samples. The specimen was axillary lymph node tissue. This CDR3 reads CSAPETGTEQYF. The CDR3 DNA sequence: TGCAGTGCTCCAGAGACAGGGACCGAGCAGTACTTC.